One and the same sample provided the 3 T cell receptor beta chains below, sequenced in a study of T cells after somatic rescue of genetic block. Sequencing was performed with immunoSEQ multiplex PCR; in TCRdb, only in-frame clones are kept and a portion is missing. The sample yields 9,000 to 10,000 clones, around 70% seen once. What was sequenced was peripheral blood mononuclear cells (PBMCs). These receptors were obtained from a boy aged 10-17 years.

The chain links TRBV28 to TRBJ2-3; no firm D call. Germline loops: CDR1 MDHEN, CDR2 SYDVKM. The CDR3 totals 12 residues. Trimming cost V 6 bases and J 0 bases, with 4 bases left between them. The CDR3 nucleotides read TGTGCCAGCAGGGACAGCACAGATACGCAGTATTTT. Translating gives CASRDSTDTQYF. The full variable domain, completed using reference TRBV28 and TRBJ2-3, is DVKVTQSSRYLVKRTGEKVFLECVQDMDHENMFWYRQDPGLGLRLIYFSYDVKMKEKGDIPEGYSVSREKKERFSLILESASTNQTSMYLCASRDSTDTQYFGPGTRLTVL.

V is TRBV5-1 and J is TRBJ2-5, with 9 bases identical to TRBD2. The CDR3 has 15 amino acids. With 2 bases clipped from V and 1 base from J, the junction kept 3 bases outside the gene matches. The germline CDR1 and CDR2 sequences are SGHRS and YFSETQ. The CDR3 bases are TGCGCCAGCAGCTTAGGGCGGGGGGGCCAAGAGACCCAGTACTTC. It codes for CASSLGRGGQETQYF.

The chain joins TRBV4-1 to TRBJ2-7; TRBD2 matches 7 bases. Germline lookup yields CDR1 MGHRA and CDR2 YSYEKL. This CDR3 comprises 14 residues. Unmatched junction bases numbered 2, after V lost 1 base and J lost 2 bases. CDR3: CASSQAGGPYEQYF. The CDR3 DNA reads TGCGCCAGCAGCCAAGCGGGGGGTCCCTACGAGCAGTACTTC.